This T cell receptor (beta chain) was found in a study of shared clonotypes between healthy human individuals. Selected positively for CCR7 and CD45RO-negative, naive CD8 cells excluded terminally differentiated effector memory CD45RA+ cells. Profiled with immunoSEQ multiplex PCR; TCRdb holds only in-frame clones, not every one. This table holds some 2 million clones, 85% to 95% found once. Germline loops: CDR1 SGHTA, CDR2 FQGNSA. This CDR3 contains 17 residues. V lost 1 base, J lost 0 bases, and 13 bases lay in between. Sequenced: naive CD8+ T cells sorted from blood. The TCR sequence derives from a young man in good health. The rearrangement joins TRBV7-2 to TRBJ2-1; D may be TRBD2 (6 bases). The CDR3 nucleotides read TGTGCCAGCAGCTTAGGTAATGTAGCGGCCTCCTACAATGAGCAGTTCTTC. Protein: CASSLGNVAASYNEQFF.